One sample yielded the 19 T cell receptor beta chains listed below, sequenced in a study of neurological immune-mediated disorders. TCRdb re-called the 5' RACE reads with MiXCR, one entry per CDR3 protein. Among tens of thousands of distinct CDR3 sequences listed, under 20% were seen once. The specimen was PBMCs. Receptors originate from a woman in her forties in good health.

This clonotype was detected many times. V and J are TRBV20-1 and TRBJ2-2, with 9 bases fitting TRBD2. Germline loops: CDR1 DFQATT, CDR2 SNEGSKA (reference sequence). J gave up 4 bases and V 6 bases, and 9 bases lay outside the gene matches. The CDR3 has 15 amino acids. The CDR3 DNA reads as TGCAGTGCGAGACCCGCGGGGGGGCTCACCGGGGAGCTGTTTTTT. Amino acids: CSARPAGGLTGELFF.

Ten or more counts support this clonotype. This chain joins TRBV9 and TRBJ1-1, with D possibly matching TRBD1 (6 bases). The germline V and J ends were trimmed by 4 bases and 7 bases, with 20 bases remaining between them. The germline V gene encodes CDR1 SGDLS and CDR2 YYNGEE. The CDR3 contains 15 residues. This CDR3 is CASSSLPSRGNEAFF. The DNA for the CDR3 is TGTGCCAGCAGCTCACTCCCGAGCAGGGGTAATGAAGCTTTCTTT. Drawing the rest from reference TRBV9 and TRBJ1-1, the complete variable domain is DSGVTQTPKHLITATGQRVTLRCSPRSGDLSVYWYQQSLDQGLQFLIQYYNGEERAKGNILERFSAQQFPDLHSELNLSSLELGDSALYFCASSSLPSRGNEAFFGQGTRLTVV.

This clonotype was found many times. DNA for the CDR3: TGCAGCGGAAGGGACAGCAGCGAAAAACTGTTTTTT. Protein sequence: CSGRDSSEKLFF. This rearrangement joins TRBV29-1 to TRBJ1-4; the match to TRBD1 covers 7 bases. Germline CDR1 is SQVTM and CDR2 is ANQGSEA. V lost 7 bases to trimming and J lost 8 bases; unmatched junction nucleotides: 7. The CDR3 is 12 amino acids.

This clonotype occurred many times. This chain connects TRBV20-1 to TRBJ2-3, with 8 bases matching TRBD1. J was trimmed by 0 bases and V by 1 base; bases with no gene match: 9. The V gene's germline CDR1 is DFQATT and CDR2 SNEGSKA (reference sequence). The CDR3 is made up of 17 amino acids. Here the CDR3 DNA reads TGCAGTGCTAGAGTCTCCCCGGACAGGGATAGCACAGATACGCAGTATTTT. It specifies CSARVSPDRDSTDTQYF.

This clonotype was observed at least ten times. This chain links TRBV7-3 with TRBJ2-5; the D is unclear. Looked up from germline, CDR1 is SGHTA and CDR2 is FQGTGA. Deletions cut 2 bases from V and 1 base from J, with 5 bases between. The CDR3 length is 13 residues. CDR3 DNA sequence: TGTGCCAGCAGCTTAGCCCGCCAAGAGACCCAGTACTTC. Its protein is CASSLARQETQYF.

The CDR3 loop is CASSVTGGYYGYTF. CDR3 sequence (DNA): TGTGCCAGCAGTGTCACAGGGGGCTACTATGGCTACACCTTC. The chain links TRBV5-6 to TRBJ1-2; TRBD1 agrees at 9 bases. The CDR3 totals 14 residues. Germline V gene data show CDR1 as SGHDT and CDR2 as YYEEEE. Trimming took 5 bases from V and 3 from J; bases not matched to a gene: 5.

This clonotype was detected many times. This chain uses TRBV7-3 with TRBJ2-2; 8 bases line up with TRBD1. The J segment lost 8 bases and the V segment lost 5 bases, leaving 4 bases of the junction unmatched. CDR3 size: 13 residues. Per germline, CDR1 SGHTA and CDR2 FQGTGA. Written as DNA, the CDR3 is TGTGCCAGCAGCAGACAGGGGCCGGGGGAGCTGTTTTTT. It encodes CASSRQGPGELFF.

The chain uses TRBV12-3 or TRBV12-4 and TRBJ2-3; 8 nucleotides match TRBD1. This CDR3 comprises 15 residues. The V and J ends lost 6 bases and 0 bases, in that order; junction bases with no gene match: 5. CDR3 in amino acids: CASSIQGVSTDTQYF. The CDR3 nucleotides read TGTGCCAGCAGCATACAGGGGGTGAGCACAGATACGCAGTATTTT.

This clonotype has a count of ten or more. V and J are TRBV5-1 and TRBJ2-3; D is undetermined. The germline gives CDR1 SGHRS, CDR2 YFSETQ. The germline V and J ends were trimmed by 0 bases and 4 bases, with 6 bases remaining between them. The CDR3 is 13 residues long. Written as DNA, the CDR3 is TGCGCCAGCAGCTTGGAGGCTGCAGATACGCAGTATTTT. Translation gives CASSLEAADTQYF.

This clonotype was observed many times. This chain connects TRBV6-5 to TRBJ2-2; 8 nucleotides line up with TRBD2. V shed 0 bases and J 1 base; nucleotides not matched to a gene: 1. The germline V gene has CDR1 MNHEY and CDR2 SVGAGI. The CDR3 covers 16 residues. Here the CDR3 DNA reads TGTGCCAGCAGTTACTCGCTAGCGGGGAACACCGGGGAGCTGTTTTTT. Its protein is CASSYSLAGNTGELFF.

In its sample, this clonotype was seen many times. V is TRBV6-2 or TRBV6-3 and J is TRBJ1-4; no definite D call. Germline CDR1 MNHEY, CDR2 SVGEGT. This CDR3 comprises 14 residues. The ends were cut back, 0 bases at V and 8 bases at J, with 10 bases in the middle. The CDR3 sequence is CASSYSAYPEKLFF. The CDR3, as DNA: TGTGCCAGCAGTTACTCGGCCTACCCGGAAAAACTGTTTTTT.

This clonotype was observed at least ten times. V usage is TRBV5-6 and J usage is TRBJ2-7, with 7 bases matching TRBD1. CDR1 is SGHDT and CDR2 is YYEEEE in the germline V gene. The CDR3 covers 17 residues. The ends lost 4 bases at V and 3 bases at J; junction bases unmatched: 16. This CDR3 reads CASSPGTAEGSYYEQYF. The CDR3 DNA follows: TGTGCCAGCAGCCCTGGGACAGCCGAGGGGTCCTACTACGAGCAGTACTTC.

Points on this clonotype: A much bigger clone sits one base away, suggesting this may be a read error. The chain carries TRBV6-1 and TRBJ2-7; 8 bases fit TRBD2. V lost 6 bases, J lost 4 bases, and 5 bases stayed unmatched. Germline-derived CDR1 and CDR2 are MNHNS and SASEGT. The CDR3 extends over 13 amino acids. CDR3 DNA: TGTGCCAGCAGGGGTAGCGGGGTGTACGAGCAGTACGTC. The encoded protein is CASRGSGVYEQYV.

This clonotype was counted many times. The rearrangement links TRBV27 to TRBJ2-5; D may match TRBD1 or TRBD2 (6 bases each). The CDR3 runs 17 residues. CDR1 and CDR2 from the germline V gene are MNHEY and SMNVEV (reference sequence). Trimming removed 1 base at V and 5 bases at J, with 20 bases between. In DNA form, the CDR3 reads TGTGCCAGCAGTTTATGGGGGCGTGAGGGGGGAGTTGAGACCCAGTACTTC. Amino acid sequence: CASSLWGREGGVETQYF.

DNA of the CDR3: TGTGCTAGTGGTTCCTACTCGGGACTAGCAAGGTTTCCTCGAAGCTCCTACAATGAGCAGTTCTTC. This encodes CASGSYSGLARFPRSSYNEQFF. The chain is built from TRBV12-5 and TRBJ2-1; 9 bases align to TRBD2. The germline V gene encodes CDR1 LGHNT and CDR2 FRNRAP. With 4 bases clipped from V and 0 bases from J, the junction kept 22 bases outside the gene matches. The CDR3 runs to 22 residues. The whole variable domain, filled in from reference TRBV12-5 and TRBJ2-1, reads DARVTQTPRHKVTEMGQEVTMRCQPILGHNTVFWYRQTMMQGLELLAYFRNRAPLDDSGMPKDRFSAEMPDATLATLKIQPSEPRDSAVYFCASGSYSGLARFPRSSYNEQFFGPGTRLTVL.

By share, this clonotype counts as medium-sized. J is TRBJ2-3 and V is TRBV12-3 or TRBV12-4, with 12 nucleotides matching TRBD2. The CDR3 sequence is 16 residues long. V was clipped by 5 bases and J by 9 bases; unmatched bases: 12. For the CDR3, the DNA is TGTGCCAGCAGTCCTCCTAGCGGGGGGGCCGATGAGACGCAGTATTTT. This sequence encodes CASSPPSGGADETQYF.

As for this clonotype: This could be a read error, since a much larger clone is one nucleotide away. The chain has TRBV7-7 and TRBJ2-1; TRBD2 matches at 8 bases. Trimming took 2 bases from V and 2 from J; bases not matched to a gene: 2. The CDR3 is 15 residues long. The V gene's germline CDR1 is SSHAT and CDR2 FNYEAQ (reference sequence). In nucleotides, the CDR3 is TGTGCCAGCAGCTTAAGTAGCGGGACCTACAATGAGCAGTTCTTC. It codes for CASSLSSGTYNEQFF.

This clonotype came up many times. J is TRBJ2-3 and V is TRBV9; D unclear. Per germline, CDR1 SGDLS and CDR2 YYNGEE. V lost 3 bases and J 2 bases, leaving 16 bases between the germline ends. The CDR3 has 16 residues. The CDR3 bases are TGTGCCAGCAGCGCCGGACCCGGGTCCTTCACAGATACGCAGTATTTT. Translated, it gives CASSAGPGSFTDTQYF.

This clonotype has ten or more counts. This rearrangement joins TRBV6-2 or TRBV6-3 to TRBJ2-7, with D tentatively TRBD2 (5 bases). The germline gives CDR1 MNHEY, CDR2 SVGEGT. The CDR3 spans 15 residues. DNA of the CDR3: TGTGCCAGCAGTGAGCCGAGTCGGGGTTCCTTCGAGCAGTACGTC. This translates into CASSEPSRGSFEQYV.